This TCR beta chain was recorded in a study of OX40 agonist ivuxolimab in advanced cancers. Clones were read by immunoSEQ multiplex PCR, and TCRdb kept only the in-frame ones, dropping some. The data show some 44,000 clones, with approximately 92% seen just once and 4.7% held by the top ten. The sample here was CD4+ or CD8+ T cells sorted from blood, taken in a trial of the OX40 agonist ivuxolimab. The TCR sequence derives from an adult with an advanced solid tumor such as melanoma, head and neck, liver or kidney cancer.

The CDR3 bases are TGCAGCGTTGTAGTATTTAGGGAGACCCAGTACTTC. Its translation is CSVVVFRETQYF. The V gene is TRBV29-1, the J gene TRBJ2-5; no reliable D call. Germline values: CDR1 SQVTM, CDR2 ANQGSEA. The V end lost 4 bases, the J end lost 5 bases, and 11 bases lay between the germline ends. CDR3 size: 12 residues. The whole variable domain, remainder taken from reference TRBV29-1 and TRBJ2-5, is SAVISQKPSRDICQRGTSLTIQCQVDSQVTMMFWYRQQPGQSLTLIATANQGSEATYESGFVIDKFPISRPNLTFSTLTVSNMSPEDSSIYLCSVVVFRETQYFGPGTRLLVL.